This T cell receptor beta chain stems from a study of control samples from healthy donors and cancer patients. Libraries were prepared by immunoSEQ multiplex PCR; TCRdb keeps only in-frame clonotypes and omits some of them. The table lists about 410,000 clones, roughly 90% of them singletons, with around 6.5% in the top ten. V gave up 2 bases and J gave up 2 bases, with 6 bases separating them. The CDR3 has 12 residues. Germline CDR1 reads GTSNPN; CDR2 reads SVGIG (reference sequence). The chain employs TRBV30 and TRBJ1-1; no clear D. Sequenced input: PBMCs. This receptor was obtained from a man between 35 and 55 years old with head and neck cancer. This CDR3 reads CAWSWENTEAFF. In nucleotides, the CDR3 is TGTGCCTGGAGTTGGGAAAACACTGAAGCTTTCTTT. Together with reference TRBV30 and TRBJ1-1, the CDR3 gives the full variable domain: SQTIHQWPATLVQPVGSPLSLECTVEGTSNPNLYWYRQAAGRGLQLLFYSVGIGQISSEVPQNLSASRPQDRQFILSSKKLLLSDSGFYLCAWSWENTEAFFGQGTRLTVV.